This T cell receptor beta chain appears in the sequencing data of a study of blood T cell repertoires in COVID-19 (TCRdb year 2020). Describing the broader study: Samples covering the acute and convalescent phases of COVID-19 were provided by collaborators in the United States, Italy and Spain. The prospective study material was composed of cDNA or gDNA derived from T cells, B-cell-depleted T cells, or PBMCs. Deeply sampled blood TCRbeta repertoires from subjects exposed to, actively infected with, or recovered from COVID-19 were included in the dataset. A freely available public database, intended as a resource for researchers studying the immune response to SARS-CoV-2, is where the repertoires were released. The samples were drawn from two sources: the first 160 participants of the ongoing ImmuneRACE study, and 1,200 or so subjects contributed by 6 global collaborators. Sample metadata almost always included a de-identified subject ID, COVID-19 status, age in years and sex. HLA class I and class II types, where available, came from metadata supplied by the sample provider rather than from assay-based typing. What the research found in general, with its limitations: Clinical and demographic metadata were provided uncurated, with the amount varying by source and participant.

TCRbeta CDR3 regions were amplified from genomic DNA by means of the immunoSEQ Assay, a bias-controlled multiplex PCR. For the original study's pipeline: Nucleated cell counts per sample were estimated from amplification of reference gene primers within the assay. Sequence reads were collapsed and filtered to measure the absolute abundance of every unique TCRbeta CDR3 rearrangement. For each sample, productive Simpson clonality was calculated by taking the square root of Simpson's diversity index across productive rearrangements. Entries here come from immuneACCESS through TCRdb and include only in-frame sequences with V and J called. Some clones fail to appear in such tables; in the studies checked, an unresolved V gene covers under half of the shortfall, and the cause of the remainder is unknown. The V and J calls and clone size come from that table; D and trimming were worked out from the DNA. A total of approximately 290,000 clones appear in this sample, under 85% of them only once. Clones ranked in the top ten supply 0.87% of the sample.

One collaborating source in Seattle enrolled patients during active infection and followed them longitudinally through the course of disease. Whole blood was collected in K2EDTA tubes by collaborating institutions according to the institutions' own protocols. Collaborator samples were shipped for TCRbeta analysis as frozen whole blood, isolated PBMCs, or DNA extracted from either sample type. This clone was seen a handful of times. No cognate antigen has been identified for it. No qualities accompany the bases; no much larger clone lies one base away. Sequenced: peripheral blood. This clonotype was sampled from a human donor with COVID-19, enrolled during active disease. The donor label of this sample is uncertain.

CDR3 reads: CASRPRQSNQPQHF. The base sequence is TGTGCCAGCAGACCCCGACAGAGCAATCAGCCCCAGCATTTT. The chain is encoded by TRBV6-5 joined to TRBJ1-5; 5 matching bases give a weak D call of TRBD1. CDR1 and CDR2 are drawn from the germline V gene: MNHEY, SVGAGI. Between the V and J ends, shortened by 6 bases and 1 base respectively, the junction contains 10 bases. From the cysteine through the phenylalanine, the CDR3 covers 14 amino acids. CDR3 DNA only is kept here, 42 bases in frame from base 1.